These 25 T cell receptor beta chains originate from one sample sequenced in a study of vaccination effects on CD4 cells after COVID-19. Once cultured for 10 days, the cells underwent separation to obtain CD4+ T cells. All study participants received two doses of BNT162b2 or mRNA-1273 vaccine. These receptors' antigens are unknown. Profiling relied on immunoSEQ multiplex PCR, and the TCRdb table lists in-frame clones only, not all of them. The sample lists about 66,000 clones; around 85% were seen once. The starting material was CD4+ T cells from PBMCs cultured without peptide, obtained after COVID-19 vaccination. The source of these receptors is a human donor who received a COVID-19 vaccine.

This chain uses TRBV6-2 or TRBV6-3 with TRBJ1-5, with D maybe TRBD1 (5 bases). V was cut by 4 bases and J by 1 base, with 8 bases left in between. Germline V lookup: CDR1 MNHEY, CDR2 SVGEGT. The CDR3 contains 14 residues. CDR3 DNA: TGTGCCAGCAGTTGGGGGGGGAGCAATCAGCCCCAGCATTTT. It translates to CASSWGGSNQPQHF.

V and J are TRBV10-1 and TRBJ2-3; D call uncertain. V was cut by 10 bases and J by 2 bases, with 25 bases left in between. Germline CDR1 is WNHNN and CDR2 is SYGVQD (reference sequence). This CDR3 contains 17 residues. The CDR3 region is CAMKEINVVLLTDTQYF. The CDR3 nucleotides are TGCGCCATGAAAGAAATCAACGTGGTGTTGCTCACAGATACGCAGTATTTT.

The V and J genes are TRBV6-5 and TRBJ2-2, with D possibly being TRBD2 (7 bases). This CDR3 comprises 16 residues. CDR1 and CDR2 (germline): MNHEY, SVGAGI. The ends were cut back, 2 bases at V and 6 bases at J, with 16 bases in the middle. DNA for the CDR3: TGTGCCAGCAGTTACATAGGCAGGGGAGGGGCCGGGGAGCTGTTTTTT. Protein product: CASSYIGRGGAGELFF.

V and J are TRBV7-2 and TRBJ1-4; perhaps TRBD1 as D (6 bases). V was pared by 5 bases and J by 4 bases, with 14 bases between. This CDR3 has 15 residues. Looked up from germline, CDR1 is SGHTA and CDR2 is FQGNSA. Written as DNA, the CDR3 is TGTGCCAGCAGCCTCCGAGGGGGTGATAATGAAAAACTGTTTTTT. This translates into CASSLRGGDNEKLFF.

The V gene is TRBV10-1, the J gene TRBJ2-5, with a possible D match to TRBD1 (6 bases). The CDR3 has 15 residues. Trimming shortened V by 2 bases and J by 5 bases, and 15 bases separated the two germline ends. The germline gives CDR1 WNHNN, CDR2 SYGVQD (reference sequence). The CDR3: CASSEELGGLETQYF. CDR3 coding DNA: TGCGCCAGCAGTGAGGAACTAGGGGGTTTGGAGACCCAGTACTTC.

Notes on this clone: Within the sample, other DNA sequences also encode this same CDR3. This rearrangement joins TRBV27 to TRBJ1-5, with no clear D. Germline CDR1 is MNHEY and CDR2 is SMNVEV (reference sequence). V lost 2 bases to trimming and J lost 6 bases, with 8 bases between them. The CDR3 spans 13 residues. CDR3: CASSLSGRQPQHF. In DNA, the CDR3 is TGTGCCAGCAGTTTAAGTGGGCGTCAGCCCCAGCATTTT.

The chain recombines TRBV7-3 with TRBJ1-6, with D unclear. The germline V gene has CDR1 SGHTA and CDR2 FQGTGA. The CDR3 extends over 17 amino acids. Trimming removed 2 bases at V and 0 bases at J, with 11 bases between. The CDR3 sequence: CASSLEAVSSYNSPLHF. As DNA, the CDR3 is TGTGCCAGCAGCTTAGAAGCGGTGAGCTCCTATAATTCACCCCTCCACTTT.

The CDR3 bases are TGTGCCACCAGTGATTTCGGCACCGGGGAGCTGTTTTTT. The encoded protein is CATSDFGTGELFF. This sequence joins TRBV24-1 and TRBJ2-2; D gene uncertain. There are 13 residues in the CDR3. CDR1 is KGHDR, CDR2 SFDVKD, per germline. The V end was cut by 1 base, the J end by 4 bases, with 3 bases between.

This clone was counted once. This sequence joins TRBV21-1 and TRBJ1-1; the table gives TRBD1 as D, unverified against the DNA. TRBV21-1 is given as a pseudogene. CDR3 length: 15 residues. The CDR3 DNA reads TGTGCCAGCAGCAACCCGGAACGACAGAGCCCTGAAGCTTTCTTT. Translated: CASSNPERQSPEAFF.

This chain joins TRBV4-3 and TRBJ1-6, with D maybe TRBD1 (6 bases). With 4 bases removed from V and 6 bases from J, the gap between germline ends came to 16 bases. The CDR3 runs to 16 residues. Germline V gene sequence: CDR1 LGHNA, CDR2 YSLEER. DNA of the CDR3: TGCGCCAGCAGCCTAATACAGGGTTCGGGTAATTCACCCCTCCACTTT. Encoded protein: CASSLIQGSGNSPLHF.

V and J are TRBV5-4 and TRBJ1-2, with a weak D call TRBD1 (6 bases). CDR1 and CDR2 from the germline V gene are SGHNT and YYREEE (reference sequence). The CDR3 is 13 amino acids. Trimming removed 4 bases from V and 8 bases from J, with 15 bases in between. This CDR3 reads CASSLQDQGGYTF. The DNA for the CDR3 is TGTGCCAGCAGCCTACAGGATCAGGGGGGCTACACCTTC.

This clone was observed a few times. The chain joins TRBV7-2 to TRBJ1-5; TRBD1 is a possible D gene (5 bases). The V end was cut by 1 base, the J end by 2 bases, with 9 bases between. From germline, CDR1 is SGHTA and CDR2 FQGNSA. This CDR3 has 15 residues. For the CDR3, the DNA is TGTGCCAGCAGCTTAGTGGGGGTAGGCAATCAGCCCCAGCATTTT. The encoded protein is CASSLVGVGNQPQHF.

This clone was observed a few times. V is TRBV4-1 and J is TRBJ2-2; 15 positions match TRBD2. The CDR3 length is 18 residues. Germline V lookup: CDR1 MGHRA, CDR2 YSYEKL. V was pared by 3 bases and J by 4 bases, with 6 bases of the junction left unmatched. The CDR3: CASSQGLAGGRITGELFF. The CDR3 DNA reads TGCGCCAGCAGCCAGGGACTAGCGGGGGGAAGGATCACCGGGGAGCTGTTTTTT.

CDR3: CASSRVGTESNQPQHF. The CDR3 nucleotides are TGTGCCAGTAGTAGGGTCGGGACCGAGAGCAATCAGCCCCAGCATTTT. The J gene is TRBJ1-5, the V gene TRBV19, with D perhaps TRBD1 (5 bases). Trimming took off 4 bases at V and 1 base at J, with 14 bases between the two ends. The V gene's germline CDR1 is LNHDA and CDR2 SQIVND (reference sequence). The length of the CDR3 is 16 residues.

The CDR3 loop reads CASSKGPTSGNTIYF. The CDR3 DNA is TGTGCCAGCAGCAAAGGACCGACCTCTGGAAACACCATATATTTT. The chain combines TRBV21-1 with TRBJ1-3. TRBV21-1 is described as a pseudogene. This CDR3 has 15 residues.

This chain connects TRBV10-1 to TRBJ2-5; perhaps TRBD2 as D (6 bases). The germline V and J ends were trimmed by 3 bases and 5 bases, with 16 bases remaining between them. This CDR3 is built from 15 residues. Germline CDR1 reads WNHNN; CDR2 reads SYGVQD (reference sequence). The CDR3 nucleotides are TGCGCCAGCAGTGAAATTGGGGAGGCCGGCGAGACCCAGTACTTC. Translated, it gives CASSEIGEAGETQYF.

The genes are TRBV28 and TRBJ2-7; 9 bases map to TRBD1. This CDR3 has 15 amino acids. Per the germline V gene, CDR1 is MDHEN and CDR2 is SYDVKM. V lost 1 base and J lost 2; bases outside the gene matches: 3. The CDR3 protein is CASSLFDRGAYEQYV. The DNA for the CDR3 is TGTGCCAGCAGTTTATTTGACAGGGGGGCCTACGAGCAGTACGTC.

The gene calls are TRBV3-1 (or the pseudogene TRBV3-2) and TRBJ2-4; the D gene is possibly TRBD2 (5 bases). Trimming stripped 4 bases from V and 6 bases from J, with 7 bases between. The CDR3 consists of 12 residues. From germline, CDR1 is LGHDT and CDR2 YNNKEL (reference sequence). CDR3 sequence: CASSRSGNIQYF. The CDR3 DNA follows: TGTGCCAGCAGCCGGAGCGGAAACATTCAGTACTTC.

The chain has TRBV30 and TRBJ2-5; 12 bases are shared with TRBD2. J gave up 1 base and V 5 bases, and 5 bases lay outside the gene matches. In germline, CDR1 is GTSNPN, CDR2 SVGIG (reference sequence). The CDR3 sequence is 15 residues long. The CDR3 here is CAWGRTSGVQETQYF. For the CDR3, the DNA is TGTGCCTGGGGGCGGACTAGCGGGGTCCAAGAGACCCAGTACTTC.

The gene calls are TRBV9 and TRBJ2-2; perhaps TRBD1 as D (5 bases). This CDR3 has 15 amino acids. Germline V gene lookup returns CDR1 SGDLS and CDR2 YYNGEE. V was pared by 3 bases and J by 0 bases, with 9 bases between. CDR3 bases: TGTGCCAGCAGCGCAGGGTCGTCGAACACCGGGGAGCTGTTTTTT. Protein: CASSAGSSNTGELFF.

Here the CDR3 reads CASSLQPNTEAFF. Here the CDR3 DNA reads TGTGCCAGCAGCCTCCAACCTAACACTGAAGCTTTCTTT. The J gene is TRBJ1-1, the V gene TRBV7-2; no definite D call. The CDR3 is 13 amino acids. V was pared by 5 bases and J by 2 bases, with 9 bases between. The germline V gene encodes CDR1 SGHTA and CDR2 FQGNSA.

The rearrangement joins TRBV24-1 to TRBJ2-2; unclear D gene. With 6 bases removed from V and 1 base from J, the gap between germline ends came to 8 bases. This CDR3 is built from 14 residues. The V gene's germline CDR1 is KGHDR and CDR2 SFDVKD. The CDR3 protein is CATSPVVNTGELFF. In nucleotides, the CDR3 is TGTGCCACCAGTCCGGTGGTGAACACCGGGGAGCTGTTTTTT.

The chain is built from TRBV19 and TRBJ1-5, with D tentatively TRBD1 (5 bases). This CDR3 is built from 13 residues. Germline V CDR1 and CDR2: LNHDA, SQIVND (reference sequence). V lost 7 bases and J lost 1, with 8 bases in between. Here the CDR3 reads CASIGGSNQPQHF. DNA for the CDR3: TGTGCCAGTATTGGGGGAAGCAATCAGCCCCAGCATTTT.

V usage is TRBV15 and J usage is TRBJ1-3; 7 positions match TRBD1. With V trimmed by 5 bases and J by 2 bases, 9 bases remained unmatched. There are 16 residues in the CDR3. The germline gives CDR1 LNHNV, CDR2 YYDKDF (reference sequence). The CDR3 nucleotides are TGTGCCACCAGCCCACAGGGGACGAGAGCTGGAAACACCATATATTTT. This sequence encodes CATSPQGTRAGNTIYF.

In this sample, this clone turned up once. The chain uses TRBV6-2 or TRBV6-3 and TRBJ2-1, with 9 positions matching TRBD2. This CDR3 comprises 15 residues. The V gene end was trimmed by 4 bases and the J gene end by 0 bases; junction bases not matched to a gene: 1. Germline-derived CDR1 and CDR2 are MNHEY and SVGEGT. Written as DNA, the CDR3 is TGTGCCAGCAGTTCAGCGGGGGGCTCCTACAATGAGCAGTTCTTC. Its translation: CASSSAGGSYNEQFF.